These 16 T cell receptor beta chains were sequenced from one sample in a study of a mutant IDH1 vaccine in newly diagnosed glioma. Antigens of these TCRs are unknown. Time point given: week 35, safety follow-up. Vaccine doses each comprised 300 ug of mutant IDH1 20-mer peptide, with topical imiquimod. This table comes from immunoSEQ multiplex PCR, and its TCRdb copy is limited to in-frame clones, with some not included. The sample has 50,000 to 70,000 clones; 86% are singletons. The sequenced sample was PBMCs, obtained from a glioma patient whose treatment included an IDH1 peptide vaccine. The origin of the receptors is a man between 35 and 55 years old with glioma.

V is TRBV7-3 and J is TRBJ2-7; D may correspond to TRBD1 or TRBD2 (5 bases each). Germline CDR1 SGHTA, CDR2 FQGTGA. The CDR3 spans 16 residues. V was pared by 2 bases and J by 3 bases, with 17 bases between. The CDR3 region has the DNA TGTGCCAGCAGCTTAGGACCAGGGAGCCTGGACTACGAGCAGTACTTC. Residues: CASSLGPGSLDYEQYF.

This sequence joins TRBV20-1 and TRBJ2-5, with D perhaps matching TRBD1 (5 bases). Germline lookup yields CDR1 DFQATT and CDR2 SNEGSKA (reference sequence). This CDR3 comprises 11 residues. For the CDR3, the DNA is TGCATCGTGGGGCTCCAAGAGACCCAGTACTTC. Its protein is CIVGLQETQYF.

The chain has TRBV18 and TRBJ2-1; the match to TRBD2 covers 11 bases. V lost 6 bases and J lost 7; bases outside the gene matches: 11. This CDR3 is built from 16 residues. Germline V gene sequence: CDR1 KGHSH, CDR2 LQKENI. Written as DNA, the CDR3 is TGTGCCAGCTCCCCTAGCGGGGGGAGGACCAGTAATGAGCAGTTCTTC. This sequence encodes CASSPSGGRTSNEQFF.

V usage is TRBV9 and J usage is TRBJ1-2, with D possibly TRBD1 on 6 matching bases. The length of the CDR3 is 15 residues. V was clipped by 3 bases and J by 7 bases, with 19 bases between them. Looked up from germline, CDR1 is SGDLS and CDR2 is YYNGEE. CDR3 sequence: CASSAAPQGRVGYTF. In nucleotides, the CDR3 is TGTGCCAGCAGCGCCGCCCCGCAGGGGCGGGTTGGCTACACCTTC.

The chain uses TRBV18 and TRBJ1-4, with 9 positions matching TRBD1. V lost 2 bases to trimming and J lost 8 bases; unmatched junction nucleotides: 6. Germline-derived CDR1 and CDR2 are KGHSH and LQKENI. CDR3 length equals 15 residues. For the CDR3, the DNA is TGTGCCAGCTCACCATTGGGACAGGGTTTCGAAAAACTGTTTTTT. Protein: CASSPLGQGFEKLFF.

Here the CDR3 reads CSVLPLHGEKLFF. CDR3 nucleotide sequence: TGCAGCGTTCTCCCCCTTCATGGTGAAAAACTGTTTTTT. The rearrangement joins TRBV29-1 to TRBJ1-4; no clear D gene. The CDR3 length is 13 residues. Germline CDR1 reads SQVTM; CDR2 reads ANQGSEA. The germline V and J ends were trimmed by 5 bases and 7 bases, with 14 bases remaining between them.

V usage is TRBV13 and J usage is TRBJ1-2; D ambiguous. The CDR3 has 15 residues. Trimming removed 5 bases at V and 2 bases at J, with 15 bases between. Germline V lookup: CDR1 PRHDT, CDR2 FYEKMQ (reference sequence). The CDR3 coding sequence is TGTGCCAGCAGCCTCCTGTTGGCAGCCAACTATGGCTACACCTTC. Translated: CASSLLLAANYGYTF.

V and J are TRBV9 and TRBJ1-3; D possibly corresponds to TRBD1 (5 bases). The CDR3 is 17 amino acids. V lost 4 bases and J lost 2, with 19 bases in between. Germline CDR1 reads SGDLS; CDR2 reads YYNGEE. The CDR3 loop is CASSPRALQGAGNTIYF. CDR3 bases: TGTGCCAGCAGCCCCCGCGCCCTGCAGGGAGCTGGAAACACCATATATTTT.

The chain has TRBV27 and TRBJ2-5; D is unresolved. Germline V gene sequence: CDR1 MNHEY, CDR2 SMNVEV (reference sequence). This CDR3 has 14 amino acids. V lost 4 bases to trimming and J lost 1 base, with 10 bases between them. The CDR3 spells CASSYGRSQETQYF. In DNA, the CDR3 is TGTGCCAGCAGTTACGGCCGGAGCCAAGAGACCCAGTACTTC.

The chain couples TRBV12-5 to TRBJ2-7, with 7 nucleotides matching TRBD2. CDR1 LGHNT and CDR2 FRNRAP come from the germline V gene. The CDR3 spans 17 residues. V shed 6 bases and J 2 bases; nucleotides not matched to a gene: 16. CDR3 in amino acids: CASGGPQDSGSTYEQYF. As DNA, the CDR3 is TGTGCTAGTGGGGGGCCCCAGGATAGCGGGTCCACCTACGAGCAGTACTTC.

The V call is TRBV7-2, the J call TRBJ2-7, with D uncertain. The germline CDR1 and CDR2 sequences are SGHTA and FQGNSA. Trimming shortened V by 5 bases and J by 0 bases, and 8 bases separated the two germline ends. This CDR3 comprises 13 residues. The CDR3 nucleotides are TGTGCCAGCAGCCCCAGGAACTCCTACGAGCAGTACTTC. It translates to CASSPRNSYEQYF.

The rearrangement joins TRBV29-1 to TRBJ2-3, with D possibly TRBD2 on 6 matching bases. The germline V gene encodes CDR1 SQVTM and CDR2 ANQGSEA. The V end was cut by 7 bases, the J end by 4 bases, with 12 bases between. This CDR3 contains 12 residues. CDR3 DNA: TGCAGCGCCGGGGACTTTGCAGATACGCAGTATTTT. It specifies CSAGDFADTQYF.

The rearrangement uses TRBV7-2 and TRBJ2-4, with 7 bases fitting TRBD2. After removal of 5 bases from V and 7 bases from J, the junction contained 14 bases not matched to a gene. Germline CDR1 reads SGHTA; CDR2 reads FQGNSA. The CDR3 contains 16 residues. The CDR3 nucleotides are TGTGCCAGCAGCACCAGAGGCGGGGAGGGTCTGAACATTCAGTACTTC. It specifies CASSTRGGEGLNIQYF.

The chain's CDR3 is CASSYSNGEKLFF. CDR3 coding DNA: TGTGCCAGCAGTTACTCCAACGGTGAAAAACTGTTTTTT. The rearrangement links TRBV6-5 to TRBJ1-4; D not resolved. The CDR3 loop spans 13 amino acids. V was trimmed by 0 bases and J by 7 bases, leaving 6 bases between them. The germline gives CDR1 MNHEY, CDR2 SVGAGI.

The J gene is TRBJ2-5, the V gene TRBV28; no clear D gene. The ends were cut back, 11 bases at V and 2 bases at J, with 18 bases in the middle. There are 14 residues in the CDR3. Germline loops: CDR1 MDHEN, CDR2 SYDVKM. The CDR3 nucleotides are TGTGCCGTCCGTCTTACAGTACGACAAGAGACCCAGTACTTC. It encodes CAVRLTVRQETQYF.

The rearrangement links TRBV6-5 to TRBJ1-2, with unresolved D. V was trimmed by 2 bases and J by 2 bases, leaving 12 bases between them. The CDR3 has 15 amino acids. Germline CDR1 reads MNHEY; CDR2 reads SVGAGI. CDR3 amino acids: CASSYTRWRNYGYTF. The CDR3 DNA follows: TGTGCCAGCAGTTACACGCGGTGGAGAAACTATGGCTACACCTTC.